This T cell receptor (delta chain) was observed in a study of gamma-delta T cells after stem cell transplantation. Points on this clone: At one end the junction does not follow the germline gene, possibly because of a read error.

The CDR3 is 20 amino acids. Germline CDR1 is GEAIGNYY and CDR2 is EKD. TCRdb fed the RT-PCR reads to CATT. This sample yields about 1,300 delta-chain clones, of which about a sixth are seen a single time; 27% belongs to the top ten. This chain joins TRDV2 and TRDJ3; 8 positions agree with TRDD3. Sample: gamma-delta T cells. The source is a human donor. It is not recorded whose cells these are; they may come from a transplant donor. CDR3 residues: CACDSFTGGPRSCDTRQMFF. DNA for the CDR3: TGTGCCTGTGACTCCTTTACTGGGGGTCCCCGCTCCTGTGACACCCGACAGATGTTTTTC.